This TCR beta chain was captured by sequencing in a study of blood T cells in healthy people across ages. Study context: Roughly one uniquely barcoded beta molecule per two T cells was captured. Overall study findings and caveats: More naive CD4+ cells and higher diversity marked long-lived donors relative to aged donors.

Concerning this clonotype itself: The antigen remains undetermined.

A sample-barcoded 5' primer and a J-beta primer mix were used in a second PCR of roughly 7 to 12 cycles. Each cDNA was tagged by a template-switch adaptor containing 12 random nucleotides. Each CDR3 protein gets one entry after TCRdb re-called the 5' RACE reads with MiXCR. The data contain some 1.5 million distinct CDR3 sequences, approximately 30% of them seen just once; the ten biggest clones take up roughly 8.2%. V lost 11 bases and J 5 bases, leaving 13 bases between the germline ends. CDR1 and CDR2 (germline): SEHNR, FQNEAQ (reference sequence). The CDR3 spans 11 residues. The sequence came from a woman in her 30s in good health. J is TRBJ2-7 and V is TRBV7-9, with D perhaps matching TRBD1 or TRBD2 (6 bases each). The specimen was blood. The CDR3 sequence is CASGAEDEQYF. The CDR3 DNA is TGTGCCTCGGGGGCGGAGGACGAGCAGTACTTC.